This T cell receptor (beta chain) is drawn from a study of blood T cell repertoires in COVID-19. Study summary: Acute and convalescent COVID-19 specimens originated in the United States, Italy and Spain.

Those who participated ranged in age from about 18 to 89 years and resided in about 24 US areas. The ends lost 4 bases at V and 4 bases at J; junction bases unmatched: 13. Germline CDR1 is LGHDT and CDR2 is YNNKEL (reference sequence). The CDR3 totals 18 residues. Here immunoSEQ multiplex PCR was the method, and the copy in TCRdb shows in-frame clones only, minus some. The table records 150,000 or so clones, roughly 80% of them present only once. V gene TRBV3-1 (or the pseudogene TRBV3-2) combines with J gene TRBJ2-6, with 7 bases fitting TRBD1. The TCR sequence derives from a woman in her forties or fifties who had recovered from COVID-19. Specimen: PBMCs or T cells enriched from blood (not recorded which). The CDR3, as DNA: TGTGCCAGCAGCCCACCAAGTACAGGGGTGGCAGGGGCCAACGTCCTGACTTTC. The encoded protein is CASSPPSTGVAGANVLTF.